Reported below is one T cell receptor beta chain. Its antigen is unknown. These data belong to a study of breast tumors, draining lymph nodes, adjacent tissues. TCRdb used MiXCR to reprocess the multiplex PCR reads, holding one entry per CDR3 protein. Of around 120,000 distinct CDR3 sequences listed, less than 20% were seen once; the top ten hold 3.5% to 4.5%. Study-level findings and limits: The data were judged consistent with most tumor T cells coming from lymph node and expanding in tumor. Tumors had less TCR diversity than lymph nodes, more than nontumor tissue. That most tumor T cells come from lymph nodes remained unproven.

Axillary draining lymph nodes of breast cancer patients supplied the node samples. This CDR3 has 13 residues. CDR1 MRHNA and CDR2 SNTAGT come from the germline V gene. Trimming left V 3 bases short and J 1 base short, with 6 bases between. The sequence was collected from a female donor with breast cancer. Some clones in this sample may be carry-over from other donors' samples. J is TRBJ1-1 and V is TRBV6-4, with D perhaps TRBD1 (5 bases). Sequenced material: axillary lymph node tissue. The CDR3 loop reads CASSEGANTEAFF. CDR3 nucleotides: TGTGCCAGCAGTGAAGGGGCGAACACTGAAGCTTTCTTT.